This T cell receptor beta chain was identified in a study of blood T cell dynamics during melanoma immunotherapy. V lost 2 bases to trimming and J lost 4 bases; unmatched junction nucleotides: 6. The CDR3 length is 15 residues. In germline, CDR1 is SGHDT, CDR2 YYEEEE. Stated time point: pre-treatment baseline. Patients had no prior systemic cancer treatment, immunosuppressants or other active cancers. Method: immunoSEQ multiplex PCR; TCRdb's copy keeps in-frame clones and lacks some. The sample holds 10,000 to 15,000 clones; approximately 88% are singletons and the top ten take 9%. This sequence joins TRBV5-6 and TRBJ1-2, with TRBD1 identical over 9 bases. This receptor was identified in a human donor with melanoma. The sequencing used blood, collected from a patient treated with checkpoint blockade. DNA of the CDR3: TGTGCCAGCAGCTTACCCGGGACAGGGTCCTATGGCTACACCTTC. Translation: CASSLPGTGSYGYTF.